Described below is a single T cell receptor beta chain sequence and its context. Trimming took 5 bases from V and 3 from J; bases not matched to a gene: 7. Looked up from germline, CDR1 is SGHTA and CDR2 is FQGNSA. The CDR3 totals 15 residues. The source of the sample is a study of cytotoxic CD8 clonotypes in ibrutinib-treated CLL. Study context: It was after a median about 12 months of treatment, range 6 to 36, that response samples were taken.

Measured with immunoSEQ multiplex PCR; TCRdb has only the in-frame clones, and not every one. The sample includes fewer than 50,000 clones, approximately 70% seen only once; the top ten take around an eighth. The chain joins TRBV7-2 to TRBJ1-5; the match to TRBD1 covers 7 bases. Sample: PBMCs, taken after 12 months of ibrutinib treatment. The receptor was derived from a human donor with chronic lymphocytic leukemia. The DNA of the CDR3 is TGTGCCAGCAGCGAACAGGGGACATACAATCAGCCCCAGCATTTT. Translating gives CASSEQGTYNQPQHF.